This TCR beta chain stems from a study of CD8 T cells in Susac syndrome. General study points: Susac-specific public clones were found in both the total CD8+ and the CD8+ TEMRA repertoires, with fewer than 20 in the former and a few in the latter.

A word on this clonotype: As yet, its antigen is unknown.

The RNA, about 0.45 to 1 ug, was put through reverse transcription using random hexamers. An immunoSEQ multiplex PCR generated amplified TCR beta CDR3 products spanning 54 Vbeta and 13 Jbeta. Each CDR3 protein is one row after TCRdb ran MiXCR on the immunoSEQ multiplex PCR reads. The sample has tens of thousands of distinct CDR3 sequences; approximately 95% are singletons. V lost 2 bases, J lost 12 bases, and 14 bases lay in between. Germline lookup yields CDR1 LGHNT and CDR2 FRNRAP. This CDR3 comprises 12 residues. Sequencing of TCR beta was carried out in blood CD8+ and CD4+ T cells. This sequence joins TRBV12-5 and TRBJ2-7; D tentatively reads TRBD1 or TRBD2 (5 bases each). Source material: CD8+ T cells from PBMCs. The source of this sequence is a human donor with Susac syndrome. The CDR3 is CASGLQRQGVYF. The CDR3 DNA sequence: TGTGCTAGTGGTTTGCAGCGGCAGGGAGTGTACTTC.